One sample yielded the 13 T cell receptor beta chains listed below, sequenced in a study of blood T cells in healthy people across ages. Together with a sample-barcoded 5' primer, a J-beta primer mix was included in a second PCR lasting roughly 6 to 12 cycles. In TCRdb, the 5' RACE reads were re-called with MiXCR into one record per CDR3 protein. This repertoire shows 550,000 to 700,000 distinct CDR3 sequences, 25% to 30% found once; its top ten account for approximately 17%. Material for sequencing was blood. The receptor source for this set is a woman between 65 and 79 years old in good health.

This chain connects TRBV20-1 to TRBJ1-6; 7 bases are shared with TRBD1. The CDR3 loop spans 15 amino acids. From germline, CDR1 is DFQATT and CDR2 SNEGSKA (reference sequence). V was pared by 2 bases and J by 4 bases, with 5 bases of the junction left unmatched. Here the CDR3 DNA reads TGCAGTGCTAGAAATGGGGGACAGTATAATTCACCCCTCCACTTT. Translating it yields CSARNGGQYNSPLHF.

The genes are TRBV9 and TRBJ2-6; the D gene could be TRBD1 or TRBD2 (5 bases each). The germline V gene encodes CDR1 SGDLS and CDR2 YYNGEE. Trimming stripped 4 bases from V and 1 base from J, with 12 bases between. CDR3 length: 16 residues. CDR3 in amino acids: CASSPGGGSGANVLTF. The CDR3 region has the DNA TGTGCCAGCAGCCCCGGTGGGGGTTCTGGGGCCAACGTCCTGACTTTC.

The gene calls are TRBV12-3 or TRBV12-4 and TRBJ2-5; 8 nucleotides agree with TRBD1. After removal of 1 base from V and 3 bases from J, the junction contained 7 bases not matched to a gene. The CDR3 consists of 16 residues. This CDR3 is CASSLGQDRVKETQYF. CDR3 nucleotides: TGTGCCAGCAGTTTAGGTCAGGACAGGGTAAAAGAGACCCAGTACTTC.

With regard to this clonotype: At one end, the junction sequence differs from germline, possibly due to a read error. The genes are TRBV20-1 and TRBJ1-3; possible D gene TRBD1, 6 bases. Germline loops: CDR1 DFQATT, CDR2 SNEGSKA (reference sequence). The CDR3 has 14 amino acids. CDR3 region: CSARDWGAGDTIYF. The CDR3 nucleotides are TGCAGTGCTAGAGATTGGGGGGCAGGGGACACCATATACTTT.

This clonotype has more than one count but fewer than ten. The genes are TRBV6-1 and TRBJ2-1; tentative D call: TRBD1 (5 bases). Germline loops: CDR1 MNHNS, CDR2 SASEGT. This CDR3 has 14 amino acids. The ends were cut back, 9 bases at V and 5 bases at J, with 17 bases in the middle. The CDR3 sequence: CASRGWQGNNEQFF. The CDR3 DNA is TGTGCCAGTAGGGGATGGCAGGGCAACAATGAGCAGTTCTTC.

This clonotype has just a few counts. The rearrangement uses TRBV4-1 and TRBJ1-1, with D maybe TRBD1 (6 bases). The V and J ends lost 4 bases and 5 bases respectively, with 14 bases between them. Germline loops: CDR1 MGHRA, CDR2 YSYEKL. CDR3 length: 14 residues. The CDR3 sequence: CASSRNDRPTEAFF. The CDR3 coding sequence is TGCGCCAGCAGCCGCAATGACAGGCCAACTGAAGCTTTCTTT.

This clonotype has ten or more counts. This chain connects TRBV12-3 or TRBV12-4 to TRBJ2-4; TRBD2 matches at 7 bases. V lost 5 bases and J lost 8; bases outside the gene matches: 12. The CDR3 has 15 residues. CDR3 region: CASSQFGTNDHIQYF. Here the CDR3 DNA reads TGTGCCAGCAGTCAGTTCGGGACTAATGATCACATTCAGTACTTC.

The rearrangement joins TRBV27 to TRBJ2-7; D possibly corresponds to TRBD2 (6 bases). The V end was cut by 4 bases, the J end by 4 bases, with 17 bases between. Germline V CDR1 and CDR2: MNHEY, SMNVEV (reference sequence). The CDR3 is 15 amino acids. CDR3 bases: TGTGCCAGCAGTTCAACTAGCCACACCCGATACGAGCAGTACTTC. It is translated as CASSSTSHTRYEQYF.

This clonotype was detected only a few times. The rearrangement links TRBV30 to TRBJ1-1; the D gene is possibly TRBD1 (6 bases). Germline loops: CDR1 GTSNPN, CDR2 SVGIG (reference sequence). This CDR3 is 12 amino acids long. With 8 bases removed from V and 4 bases from J, the gap between germline ends came to 14 bases. CDR3 bases: TGTGCCCGTACAGTGGGGGCCACTGAAGCTTTCTTT. This gives the protein CARTVGATEAFF. The full variable domain, its missing parts supplied by reference TRBV30 and TRBJ1-1, is SQTIHQWPATLVQPVGSPLSLECTVEGTSNPNLYWYRQAAGRGLQLLFYSVGIGQISSEVPQNLSASRPQDRQFILSSKKLLLSDSGFYLCARTVGATEAFFGQGTRLTVV.

The chain uses TRBV7-2 and TRBJ2-2; 7 positions agree with TRBD2. Germline loops: CDR1 SGHTA, CDR2 FQGNSA. Trimming cost V 8 bases and J 3 bases; bases outside gene matches: 12. The CDR3 totals 16 residues. In nucleotides, the CDR3 is TGTGCCAGCGTTCCCACAGCGGGGTCCTACACCGGGGAGCTGTTTTTT. Its protein product is CASVPTAGSYTGELFF.

CDR3 in DNA: TGTGCCAGCAGCTTAGAGCCGGGGGCGGGGGAGACCCAGTACTTC. The encoded protein is CASSLEPGAGETQYF. The gene calls are TRBV7-2 and TRBJ2-5; D might be TRBD1 or TRBD2, each matching 6 bases. This CDR3 has 15 residues. Germline values: CDR1 SGHTA, CDR2 FQGNSA. Trimming took 1 base from V and 5 from J, leaving 14 bases between them.

This clonotype turned up a few times. The rearrangement joins TRBV9 to TRBJ2-2, with D tentatively TRBD1 or TRBD2 (5 bases each). The CDR3 spans 16 residues. Germline CDR1 is SGDLS and CDR2 is YYNGEE. Trimming shortened V by 0 bases and J by 5 bases, and 14 bases separated the two germline ends. In nucleotides, the CDR3 is TGTGCCAGCAGCGTAGCCAGTGGGACCCTAACCGGGGAGCTGTTTTTT. It yields the protein CASSVASGTLTGELFF.

This clonotype was recorded a few times. The J gene is TRBJ2-5, the V gene TRBV4-1, with TRBD1 matching 9 bases. V gave up 4 bases and J gave up 2 bases; unmatched junction bases: 8. Germline CDR1 is MGHRA and CDR2 is YSYEKL. CDR3 length equals 16 residues. CDR3 in amino acids: CASSLSGQGWQETQYF. The CDR3 DNA reads as TGCGCCAGCAGCCTTTCGGGACAGGGATGGCAAGAGACCCAGTACTTC.